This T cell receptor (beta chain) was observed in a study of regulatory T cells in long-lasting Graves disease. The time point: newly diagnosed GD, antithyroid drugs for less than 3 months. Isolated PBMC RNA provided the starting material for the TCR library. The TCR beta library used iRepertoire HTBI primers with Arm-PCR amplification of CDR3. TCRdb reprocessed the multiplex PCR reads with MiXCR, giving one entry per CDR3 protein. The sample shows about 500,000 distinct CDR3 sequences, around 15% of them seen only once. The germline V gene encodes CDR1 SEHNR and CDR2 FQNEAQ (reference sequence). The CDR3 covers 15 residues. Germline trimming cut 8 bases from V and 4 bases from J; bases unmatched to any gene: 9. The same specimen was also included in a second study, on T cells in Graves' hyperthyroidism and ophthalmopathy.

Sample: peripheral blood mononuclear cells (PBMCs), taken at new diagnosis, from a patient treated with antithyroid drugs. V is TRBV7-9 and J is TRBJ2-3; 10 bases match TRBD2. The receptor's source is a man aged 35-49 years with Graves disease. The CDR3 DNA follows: TGTGCCAGCCGCCCACTAGCGGGAAACCCAGATACGCAGTATTTT. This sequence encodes CASRPLAGNPDTQYF.